The 21 T cell receptor beta chains in this list originate from one sample, sequenced in a study of neoadjuvant nivolumab and ipilimumab in lung cancer. Sequenced by immunoSEQ multiplex PCR; TCRdb stores in-frame clones only, minus some. The repertoire holds some 18,000 clones, with over 80% as singletons. The sample consisted of peripheral blood, taken before neoadjuvant nivolumab, alone or with ipilimumab. These receptors were collected from an adult with non-small cell lung cancer.

The CDR3 DNA sequence: TGTGCCAGCAGCCGGGAGGGACTAGAGTACGAGCAGTACTTC. It codes for CASSREGLEYEQYF. The chain combines TRBV5-4 with TRBJ2-7; TRBD2 agrees at 8 bases. Germline assignment: CDR1 SGHNT and CDR2 YYREEE (reference sequence). This CDR3 spans 14 amino acids. V lost 4 bases and J lost 4; bases outside the gene matches: 7. Combining the CDR3 with reference TRBV5-4 and TRBJ2-7 gives the whole variable domain ETGVTQSPTHLIKTRGQQVTLRCSSQSGHNTVSWYQQALGQGPQFIFQYYREEENGRGNFPPRFSGLQFPNYSSELNVNALELDDSALYLCASSREGLEYEQYFGPGTRLTVT.

This clone appeared a single time. This chain joins TRBV18 and TRBJ2-1; D not certain. The CDR3 totals 12 residues. Germline V gene lookup returns CDR1 KGHSH and CDR2 LQKENI. Trimming removed 6 bases at V and 6 bases at J, with 9 bases between. The chain's CDR3 is CASSRFPNEQFF. The CDR3 coding sequence is TGTGCCAGCTCGAGGTTCCCCAATGAGCAGTTCTTC.

This clone showed up just a few times. The rearrangement uses TRBV6-5 and TRBJ1-1; 9 nucleotides align to TRBD1. J was trimmed by 5 bases and V by 6 bases; bases with no gene match: 10. CDR3 length: 15 amino acids. CDR1 MNHEY and CDR2 SVGAGI come from the germline V gene. This CDR3 reads CASSGQGTRGTEAFF. CDR3 nucleotides: TGTGCCAGCAGCGGACAGGGGACCCGGGGGACTGAAGCTTTCTTT.

V and J are TRBV7-2 and TRBJ2-5, with D perhaps matching TRBD1 or TRBD2 (6 bases each). The CDR3 has 15 residues. V gave up 6 bases and J gave up 5 bases, with 19 bases separating them. Germline V gives CDR1 SGHTA, CDR2 FQGNSA. The CDR3: CASRQGGARAETQYF. The CDR3 DNA reads TGTGCCAGCAGACAGGGCGGGGCCAGGGCCGAGACCCAGTACTTC.

The chain is built from TRBV30 and TRBJ1-4; D is unresolved. The CDR3 runs 15 residues. Trimming cost V 2 bases and J 5 bases, with 15 bases left between them. Germline V gives CDR1 GTSNPN, CDR2 SVGIG (reference sequence). The CDR3 DNA reads TGTGCCTGGAGTTCCCACGGGGAAGAGAATGAAAAACTGTTTTTT. This gives the protein CAWSSHGEENEKLFF.

This rearrangement joins TRBV29-1 to TRBJ1-1; D not resolved. The CDR3 runs to 13 residues. Germline V lookup: CDR1 SQVTM, CDR2 ANQGSEA. Trimming took 4 bases from V and 6 from J, leaving 15 bases between them. The CDR3 reads CSVVGSTRPEAFF. The DNA for the CDR3 is TGCAGCGTTGTGGGTTCTACCCGGCCTGAAGCTTTCTTT.

V gene TRBV9 combines with J gene TRBJ2-7; 8 positions match TRBD2. The CDR3 loop spans 14 amino acids. J lost 5 bases, V lost 4 bases, and 8 bases had no gene match. Germline CDR1 reads SGDLS; CDR2 reads YYNGEE. CDR3 nucleotide sequence: TGTGCCAGCAGCCCCACAGGACTAGCTGACGAGCAGTACTTC. This codes for CASSPTGLADEQYF.

The V call is TRBV7-2, the J call TRBJ2-5; 8 bases match TRBD1. Trimming at V came to 1 base and at J to 5 bases, leaving 0 bases not matched to a gene. CDR3 size: 13 residues. In germline, CDR1 is SGHTA, CDR2 FQGNSA. This CDR3 reads CASSLGQGETQYF. In nucleotides, the CDR3 is TGTGCCAGCAGCTTAGGACAGGGGGAGACCCAGTACTTC.

The chain joins TRBV7-2 to TRBJ2-7, with 12 positions matching TRBD2. Trimming at V came to 5 bases and at J to 6 bases, leaving 5 bases not matched to a gene. Germline V gene data show CDR1 as SGHTA and CDR2 as FQGNSA. The CDR3 extends over 14 amino acids. CDR3 in DNA: TGTGCCAGCAGCCCCGGACTAGCGGGACGCGAGCAGTACTTC. Its protein is CASSPGLAGREQYF.

The rearrangement uses TRBV5-1 and TRBJ2-7, with D uncertain. V was pared by 2 bases and J by 3 bases, with 12 bases between. The germline CDR1 and CDR2 sequences are SGHRS and YFSETQ. The CDR3 extends over 14 amino acids. CDR3 nucleotide sequence: TGCGCCAGCAGCTTTTCGACGAGAAACTACGAGCAGTACTTC. Encoded protein: CASSFSTRNYEQYF.

The chain uses TRBV30 and TRBJ1-2; 7 bases are a match to TRBD1. Trimming took 6 bases from V and 1 from J; bases not matched to a gene: 8. Germline V CDR1 and CDR2: GTSNPN, SVGIG (reference sequence). The CDR3 spans 14 residues. The DNA for the CDR3 is TGTGCCTGCTCAGGGGGGAGTAATAACTATGGCTACACCTTC. It encodes CACSGGSNNYGYTF.

The chain joins TRBV7-8 to TRBJ1-5; D is possibly TRBD1 (5 bases). CDR1 is SGHVS and CDR2 is FQNEAQ in the germline V gene. The V end lost 1 base, the J end lost 4 bases, and 11 bases lay between the germline ends. The CDR3 has 15 residues. The CDR3 DNA follows: TGTGCCAGCAGCTTAGTCCAGGGCCCGAATCAGCCCCAGCATTTT. This sequence encodes CASSLVQGPNQPQHF. Full variable domain (rest looked up from reference TRBV7-8 and TRBJ1-5): GAGVSQSPRYKVAKRGQDVALRCDPISGHVSLFWYQQALGQGPEFLTYFQNEAQLDKSGLPSDRFFAERPEGSVSTLKIQRTQQEDSAVYLCASSLVQGPNQPQHFGDGTRLSIL.

The V and J genes are TRBV7-9 and TRBJ2-2; 8 bases map to TRBD1. The ends lost 3 bases at V and 6 bases at J; junction bases unmatched: 3. The CDR3 covers 14 residues. Germline loops: CDR1 SEHNR, CDR2 FQNEAQ (reference sequence). The CDR3, as DNA: TGTGCCAGCAGCTTTAGACAGGGGCCCGGGGAGCTGTTTTTT. Protein product: CASSFRQGPGELFF.

The V gene is TRBV29-1, the J gene TRBJ2-4; D is perhaps TRBD1 (6 bases). V was cut by 4 bases and J by 8 bases, with 12 bases left in between. The CDR3 has 12 residues. Germline V gives CDR1 SQVTM, CDR2 ANQGSEA. CDR3 sequence reads: CSVGGGTDIQYF. CDR3 sequence (DNA): TGCAGCGTTGGTGGGGGCACGGACATTCAGTACTTC.

This clone occurred once. A junction end diverges from the germline sequence, so it may reflect a read error. This chain uses TRBV5-1 with TRBJ2-5; D unclear. The J call may be in error: the DNA end matches TRBJ2-7 better. Germline CDR1 reads SGHRS; CDR2 reads YFSETQ. CDR3 length: 14 residues. CDR3 DNA: TGCGCCAGCAGATTGGAGTCCCGCTCCTACGAGCAGTACTTC. Translating it yields CASRLESRSYEQYF.

This rearrangement joins TRBV30 to TRBJ2-4, with a tentative D call TRBD2 (6 bases). Per the germline V gene, CDR1 is GTSNPN and CDR2 is SVGIG (reference sequence). This CDR3 is built from 13 residues. Between the trimmed V and J ends, which lost 0 bases and 8 bases, there was a span of 11 bases. The CDR3, as DNA: TGTGCCTGGAGTGTACGGGAGAGGGACATTCAGTACTTC. Residues: CAWSVRERDIQYF.

This clone came up once. The rearrangement joins TRBV5-1 to TRBJ2-3; D unresolved. This CDR3 spans 14 amino acids. The germline gives CDR1 SGHRS, CDR2 YFSETQ. Trimming removed 3 bases from V and 2 bases from J, with 10 bases in between. CDR3 DNA sequence: TGCGCCAGCAGCTCACCCTGGGACACAGATACGCAGTATTTT. Amino acid sequence: CASSSPWDTDTQYF.

The chain employs TRBV30 and TRBJ1-2; D is uncertain. V shed 2 bases and J shed 3 bases, with 7 bases lying between them. Germline values: CDR1 GTSNPN, CDR2 SVGIG (reference sequence). The CDR3 loop spans 12 amino acids. The CDR3 nucleotides are TGTGCCTGGAGTACGGACGACTATGGCTACACCTTC. It encodes CAWSTDDYGYTF. The full variable domain, completed using reference TRBV30 and TRBJ1-2, is SQTIHQWPATLVQPVGSPLSLECTVEGTSNPNLYWYRQAAGRGLQLLFYSVGIGQISSEVPQNLSASRPQDRQFILSSKKLLLSDSGFYLCAWSTDDYGYTFGSGTRLTVV.

The rearrangement joins TRBV18 to TRBJ2-7; tentatively, D is TRBD1 (6 bases). The ends were cut back, 2 bases at V and 1 base at J, with 12 bases in the middle. This CDR3 is built from 15 residues. Germline V gene lookup returns CDR1 KGHSH and CDR2 LQKENI. The CDR3 DNA is TGTGCCAGCTCACCAGGGCAGGGGCGATCCTACGAGCAGTACTTC. Its protein product is CASSPGQGRSYEQYF. The entire variable domain, with the rest obtained from reference TRBV18 and TRBJ2-7, is as follows: NAGVMQNPRHLVRRRGQEARLRCSPMKGHSHVYWYRQLPEEGLKFMVYLQKENIIDESGMPKERFSAEFPKEGPSILRIQQVVRGDSAAYFCASSPGQGRSYEQYFGPGTRLTVT.

V usage is TRBV18 and J usage is TRBJ2-3, with D possibly TRBD1 on 5 matching bases. In germline, CDR1 is KGHSH, CDR2 LQKENI. The V gene lost 3 bases and the J gene lost 0 bases, with 13 bases spanning the gap. This CDR3 region has 16 residues. CDR3 sequence: CASSPIGQSSTDTQYF. The CDR3 DNA reads as TGTGCCAGCTCACCTATAGGACAATCAAGCACAGATACGCAGTATTTT.

The chain has TRBV18 and TRBJ1-5; D ambiguous. CDR3 length: 15 amino acids. The V and J ends lost 2 bases and 3 bases respectively, with 11 bases between them. From germline, CDR1 is KGHSH and CDR2 LQKENI. As DNA, the CDR3 is TGTGCCAGCTCACCATCCCCGAGTGTCAATCAGCCCCAGCATTTT. The encoded protein is CASSPSPSVNQPQHF.